This T cell receptor beta chain was profiled in a study of shared clonotypes between healthy human individuals. Study as a whole: The donor pool was made up of a couple of women and a few men aged 18 to 49.

Findings and caveats of the study: In the sorted subsets, rarefaction showed sequencing was incomplete despite large depth.

As regards this clone: Its specificity is unknown.

A split of CD4+ cells into CD45RA+ naive and CD45RA-negative memory subsets was performed. Between the trimmed V and J ends, which lost 2 bases and 0 bases, there was a span of 8 bases. From germline, CDR1 is KGHSH and CDR2 LQKENI. There are 15 residues in the CDR3. Once extracted for a subset, genomic DNA was divided evenly among several immunoSEQ plates. Assay: immunoSEQ multiplex PCR; the TCRdb copy retains only in-frame clones and omits some. The table records approximately 500,000 clones, 90% to 96% of them present only once. The V call is TRBV18, the J call TRBJ1-3, with a tentative D call TRBD1 (5 bases). The receptor's source is a woman aged 25-40 years in good health. Sequenced: naive CD4+ T cells sorted from blood. Noted subset: CD45RA+ positively selected. This chain's CDR3 is CASSPAGTSGNTIYF. The CDR3 DNA sequence: TGTGCCAGCTCACCAGCCGGGACCTCTGGAAACACCATATATTTT.